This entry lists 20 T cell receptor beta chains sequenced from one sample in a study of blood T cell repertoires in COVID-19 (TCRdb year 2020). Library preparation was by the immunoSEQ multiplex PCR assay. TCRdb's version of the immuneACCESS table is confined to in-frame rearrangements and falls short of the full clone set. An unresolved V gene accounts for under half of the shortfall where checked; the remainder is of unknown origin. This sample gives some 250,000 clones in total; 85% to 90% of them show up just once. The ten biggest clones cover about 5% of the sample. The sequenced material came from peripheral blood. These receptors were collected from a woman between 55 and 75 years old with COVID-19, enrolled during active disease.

The DNA of the CDR3 is TGTGCCAGTAGTGCTCGGACGGGGGGCGGCGAGCAGTACTTC. It translates to CASSARTGGGEQYF. The chain employs TRBV19 and TRBJ2-7; TRBD2 might be the D (7 bases). CDR1 is LNHDA, CDR2 SQIVND, per germline (reference sequence). V dropped 5 bases and J dropped 6 bases, with 17 bases sitting between them. This CDR3 is built from 14 residues.

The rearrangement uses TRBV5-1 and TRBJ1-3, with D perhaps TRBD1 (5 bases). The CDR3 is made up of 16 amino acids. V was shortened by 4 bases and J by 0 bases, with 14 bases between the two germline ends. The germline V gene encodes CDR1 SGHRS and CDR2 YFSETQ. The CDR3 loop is CASSEQAPSSGNTIYF. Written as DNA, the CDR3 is TGCGCCAGCAGCGAACAGGCGCCTAGCTCTGGAAACACCATATATTTT.

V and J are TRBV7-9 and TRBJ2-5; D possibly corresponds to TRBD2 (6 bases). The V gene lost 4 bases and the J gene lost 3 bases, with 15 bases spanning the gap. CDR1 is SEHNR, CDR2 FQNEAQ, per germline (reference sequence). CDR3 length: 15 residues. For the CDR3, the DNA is TGTGCCAGCAGCTCGATGGGGGGTATCAAAGAGACCCAGTACTTC. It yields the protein CASSSMGGIKETQYF.

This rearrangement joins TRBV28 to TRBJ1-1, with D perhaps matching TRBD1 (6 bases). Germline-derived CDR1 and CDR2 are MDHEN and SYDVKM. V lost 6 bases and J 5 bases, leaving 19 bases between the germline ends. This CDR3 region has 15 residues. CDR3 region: CASRQDRFKGTEAFF. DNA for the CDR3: TGTGCCAGCAGACAAGACAGGTTCAAGGGGACTGAAGCTTTCTTT.

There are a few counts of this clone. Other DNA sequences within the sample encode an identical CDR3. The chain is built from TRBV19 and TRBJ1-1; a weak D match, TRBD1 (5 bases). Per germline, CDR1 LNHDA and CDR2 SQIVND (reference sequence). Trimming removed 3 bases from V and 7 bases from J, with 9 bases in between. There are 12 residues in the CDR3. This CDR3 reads CASSIGGGEAFF. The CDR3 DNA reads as TGTGCCAGTAGTATCGGGGGTGGTGAAGCTTTCTTT.

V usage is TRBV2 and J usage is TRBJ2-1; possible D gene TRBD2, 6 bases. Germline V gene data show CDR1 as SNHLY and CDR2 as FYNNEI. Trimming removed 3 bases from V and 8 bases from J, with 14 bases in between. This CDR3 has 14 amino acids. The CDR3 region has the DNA TGTGCCAGCAGTGACGGGCTAGCGTTCGATGAGCAGTTCTTC. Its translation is CASSDGLAFDEQFF.

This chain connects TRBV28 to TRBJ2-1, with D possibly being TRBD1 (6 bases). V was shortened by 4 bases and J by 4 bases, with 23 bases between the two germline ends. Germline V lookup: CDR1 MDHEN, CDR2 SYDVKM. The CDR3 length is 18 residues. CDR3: CASSSLDLGRGPYNEQFF. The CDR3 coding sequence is TGTGCCAGCAGTTCACTTGACCTCGGCAGGGGACCTTACAATGAGCAGTTCTTC.

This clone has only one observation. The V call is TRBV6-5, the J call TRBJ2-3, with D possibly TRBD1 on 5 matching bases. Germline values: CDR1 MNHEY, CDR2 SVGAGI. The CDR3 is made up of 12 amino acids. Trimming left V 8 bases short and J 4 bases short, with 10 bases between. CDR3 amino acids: CASSKGADTQYF. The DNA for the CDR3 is TGTGCCAGCTCAAAAGGGGCAGATACGCAGTATTTT.

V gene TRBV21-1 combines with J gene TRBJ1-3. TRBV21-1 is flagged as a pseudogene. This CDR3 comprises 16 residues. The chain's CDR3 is CASSKVQNCSGNTIYF. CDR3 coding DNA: TGTGCCAGCAGCAAAGTTCAAAACTGCTCTGGAAACACCATATATTTT.

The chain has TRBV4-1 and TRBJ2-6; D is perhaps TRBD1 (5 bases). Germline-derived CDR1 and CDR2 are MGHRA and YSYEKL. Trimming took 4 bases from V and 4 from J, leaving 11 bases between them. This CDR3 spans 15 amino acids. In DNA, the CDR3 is TGCGCCAGCAGCCGGGGATGGACAGGGGCCAACGTCCTGACTTTC. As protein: CASSRGWTGANVLTF.

The CDR3 nucleotides read TGTGCCAGCTCACCACCTGGCGGGGATCAGCCCCAGCATTTT. This codes for CASSPPGGDQPQHF. The chain carries TRBV18 and TRBJ1-5; D is unclear. Trimming removed 0 bases at V and 5 bases at J, with 8 bases between. Looked up from germline, CDR1 is KGHSH and CDR2 is LQKENI. CDR3 length: 14 amino acids.

The CDR3 bases are TGTGCCAGCAGTGAAGTTCAGGGGGCGTTTGAGACCCAGTACTTC. Translated, it gives CASSEVQGAFETQYF. The chain joins TRBV2 to TRBJ2-5; TRBD1 matches 8 bases. V shed 1 base and J 5 bases; nucleotides not matched to a gene: 6. The CDR3 loop spans 15 amino acids. CDR1 and CDR2 from the germline V gene are SNHLY and FYNNEI.

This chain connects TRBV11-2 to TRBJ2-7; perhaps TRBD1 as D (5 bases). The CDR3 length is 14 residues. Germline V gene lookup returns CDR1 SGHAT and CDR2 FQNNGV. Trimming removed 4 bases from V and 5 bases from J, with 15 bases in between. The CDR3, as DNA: TGTGCCAGCAGCTACACAGGCATTGGGAACGAGCAGTACTTC. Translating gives CASSYTGIGNEQYF.

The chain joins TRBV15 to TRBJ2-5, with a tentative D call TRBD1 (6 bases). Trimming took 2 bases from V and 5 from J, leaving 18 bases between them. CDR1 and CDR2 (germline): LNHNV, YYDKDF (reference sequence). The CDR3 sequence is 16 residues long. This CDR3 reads CATSRYRDTPGETQYF. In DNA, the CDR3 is TGTGCCACCAGCAGATATAGGGACACCCCGGGGGAGACCCAGTACTTC.

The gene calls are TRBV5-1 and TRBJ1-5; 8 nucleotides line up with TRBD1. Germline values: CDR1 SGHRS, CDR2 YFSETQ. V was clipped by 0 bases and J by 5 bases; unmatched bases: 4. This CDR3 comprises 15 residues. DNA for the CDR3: TGCGCCAGCAGCTTGGCAGGGGGCTGGGATCAGCCCCAGCATTTT. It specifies CASSLAGGWDQPQHF.

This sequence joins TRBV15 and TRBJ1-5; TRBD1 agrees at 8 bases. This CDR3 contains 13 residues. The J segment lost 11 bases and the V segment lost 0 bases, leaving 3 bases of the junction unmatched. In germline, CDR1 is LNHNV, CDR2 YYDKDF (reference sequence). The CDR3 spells CATSREVTGAQHF. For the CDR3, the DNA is TGTGCCACCAGCAGAGAAGTGACAGGGGCCCAGCATTTT.

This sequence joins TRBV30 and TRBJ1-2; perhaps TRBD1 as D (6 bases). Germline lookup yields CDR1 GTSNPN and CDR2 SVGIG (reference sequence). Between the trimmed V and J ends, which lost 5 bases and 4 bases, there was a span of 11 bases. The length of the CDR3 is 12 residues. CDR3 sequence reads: CAWGDIGYGYTF. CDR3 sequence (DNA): TGTGCCTGGGGGGACATCGGCTATGGCTACACCTTC.

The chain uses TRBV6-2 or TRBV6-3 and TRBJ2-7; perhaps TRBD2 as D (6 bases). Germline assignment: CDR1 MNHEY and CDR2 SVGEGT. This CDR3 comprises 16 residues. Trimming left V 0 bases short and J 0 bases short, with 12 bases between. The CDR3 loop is CASSYSDYHGSYEQYF. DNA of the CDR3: TGTGCCAGCAGTTACTCGGACTACCACGGCTCCTACGAGCAGTACTTC.

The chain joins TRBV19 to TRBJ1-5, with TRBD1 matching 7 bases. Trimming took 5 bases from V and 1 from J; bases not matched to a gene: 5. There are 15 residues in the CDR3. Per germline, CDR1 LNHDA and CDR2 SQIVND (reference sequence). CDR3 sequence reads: CASSSGGQSNQPQHF. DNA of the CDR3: TGTGCCAGTAGTTCCGGGGGACAGAGCAATCAGCCCCAGCATTTT.

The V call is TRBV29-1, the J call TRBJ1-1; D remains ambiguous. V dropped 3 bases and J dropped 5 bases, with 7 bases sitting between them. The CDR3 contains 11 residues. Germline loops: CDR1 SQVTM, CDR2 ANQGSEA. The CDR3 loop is CSVERSTEAFF. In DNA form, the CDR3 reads TGCAGCGTTGAGCGGAGTACTGAAGCTTTCTTT.